Each of the 5 T cell receptor beta chains below was sequenced from the same sample in a study of T cells expressing NK-cell markers. From the 5' RACE reads, TCRdb lists one entry per CDR3 protein and no DNA. The sample table includes under 9,000 distinct CDR3 sequences. The material sequenced was blood T cells: a sorted CD56 or NKG2C T cell subset, CD4+ or CD8+ T cells, or bulk PBMC T cells (not recorded which). All receptors derive from a man aged 18-70 years in good health.

The chain is built from TRBV20-1 and TRBJ2-3; TCRdb outputs TRBD1, but without DNA this stays unchecked. The CDR3 spans 14 residues. Per germline, CDR1 DFQATT and CDR2 SNEGSKA (reference sequence). This CDR3 reads CSAVGGSSTDTQYF.

The J gene is TRBJ2-7, the V gene TRBV27; TCRdb gives TRBD1 as the D gene, but with no DNA this cannot be confirmed. The CDR3 is 16 amino acids. Looked up from germline, CDR1 is MNHEY and CDR2 is SMNVEV (reference sequence). The CDR3 here is CASSSGQGANRYEQYF.

V and J are TRBV20-1 and TRBJ1-4; without DNA, the TCRdb call of TRBD1 cannot be checked. The CDR3 length is 13 residues. CDR1 is DFQATT and CDR2 is SNEGSKA in the germline V gene (reference sequence). The CDR3 here is CSAPGTRHEKLFF.

This chain connects TRBV7-3 to TRBJ1-5. The CDR3 is 15 residues long. Per germline, CDR1 SGHTA and CDR2 FQGTGA. CDR3 region: CASSWVQSLNQPQHF. The full variable domain, in which reference TRBV7-3 and TRBJ1-5 provide the parts outside the CDR3, is GAGVSQTPSNKVTEKGKYVELRCDPISGHTALYWYRQSLGQGPEFLIYFQGTGAADDSGLPNDRFFAVRPEGSVSTLKIQRTERGDSAVYLCASSWVQSLNQPQHFGDGTRLSIL.

This chain joins TRBV6-1 and TRBJ2-2. This CDR3 region has 15 residues. Germline V gene sequence: CDR1 MNHNS, CDR2 SASEGT. The CDR3: CASSELMGNTGELFF.